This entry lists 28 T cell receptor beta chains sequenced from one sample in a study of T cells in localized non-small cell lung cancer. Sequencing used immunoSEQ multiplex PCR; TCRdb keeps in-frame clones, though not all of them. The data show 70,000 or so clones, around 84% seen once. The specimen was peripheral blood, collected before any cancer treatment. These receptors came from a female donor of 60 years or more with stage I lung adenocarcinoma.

CDR3 coding DNA: TGCGCCAGCAGCCCTATCGGGCAGATGAACACTGAAGCTTTCTTT. It translates to CASSPIGQMNTEAFF. This rearrangement joins TRBV5-1 to TRBJ1-1; unclear D gene. V was cut by 4 bases and J by 0 bases, with 13 bases left in between. Per germline, CDR1 SGHRS and CDR2 YFSETQ. This CDR3 contains 15 residues.

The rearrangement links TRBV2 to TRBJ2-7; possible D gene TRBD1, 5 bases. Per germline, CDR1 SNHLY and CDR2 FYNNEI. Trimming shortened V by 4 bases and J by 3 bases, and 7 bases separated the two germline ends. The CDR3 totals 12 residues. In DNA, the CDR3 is TGTGCCAGCAGTGGGCAGGGCTACGAGCAGTACTTC. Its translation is CASSGQGYEQYF.

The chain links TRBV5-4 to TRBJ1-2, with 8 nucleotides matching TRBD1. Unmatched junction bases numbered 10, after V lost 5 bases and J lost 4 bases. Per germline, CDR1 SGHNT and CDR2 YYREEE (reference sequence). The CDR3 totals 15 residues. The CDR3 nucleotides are TGTGCCAGCAGATCCGGACAGGGCAAGAGCTATGGCTACACCTTC. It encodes CASRSGQGKSYGYTF.

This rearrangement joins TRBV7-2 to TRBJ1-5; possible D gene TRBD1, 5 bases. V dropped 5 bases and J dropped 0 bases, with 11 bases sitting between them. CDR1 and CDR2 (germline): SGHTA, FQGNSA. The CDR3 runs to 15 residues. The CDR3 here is CASSDSLYSNQPQHF. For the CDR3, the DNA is TGTGCCAGCAGCGACAGCTTATATAGCAATCAGCCCCAGCATTTT.

In nucleotides, the CDR3 is TGCGCCAGCAGCTTCCTAGGGGGGAACACTGAAGCTTTCTTT. Its protein is CASSFLGGNTEAFF. This chain connects TRBV5-1 to TRBJ1-1; D possibly corresponds to TRBD1 (6 bases). Germline loops: CDR1 SGHRS, CDR2 YFSETQ. This CDR3 region has 14 residues. Trimming took 2 bases from V and 1 from J, leaving 9 bases between them.

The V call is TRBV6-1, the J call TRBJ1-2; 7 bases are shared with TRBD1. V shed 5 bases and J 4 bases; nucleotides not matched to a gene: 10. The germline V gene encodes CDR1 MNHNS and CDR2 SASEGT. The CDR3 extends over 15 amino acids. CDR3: CASSSGTARIYGYTF. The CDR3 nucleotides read TGTGCCAGCAGTTCCGGGACAGCACGGATCTATGGCTACACCTTC.

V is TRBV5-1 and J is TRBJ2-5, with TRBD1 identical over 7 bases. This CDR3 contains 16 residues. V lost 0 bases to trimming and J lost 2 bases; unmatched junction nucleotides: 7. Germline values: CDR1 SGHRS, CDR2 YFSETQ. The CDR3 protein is CASSLEIGGQQETQYF. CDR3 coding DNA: TGCGCCAGCAGCTTGGAGATAGGGGGCCAACAAGAGACCCAGTACTTC.

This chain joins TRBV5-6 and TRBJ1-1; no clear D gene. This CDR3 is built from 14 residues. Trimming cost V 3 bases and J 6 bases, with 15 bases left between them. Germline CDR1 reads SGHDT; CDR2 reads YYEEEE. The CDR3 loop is CASSYSGVGPEAFF. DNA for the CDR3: TGTGCCAGCAGCTACTCCGGGGTAGGTCCTGAAGCTTTCTTT.

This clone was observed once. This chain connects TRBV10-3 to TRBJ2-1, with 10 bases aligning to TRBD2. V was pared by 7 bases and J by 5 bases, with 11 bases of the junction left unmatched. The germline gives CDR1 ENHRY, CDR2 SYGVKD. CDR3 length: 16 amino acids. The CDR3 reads CAITTPGLARNNEQFF. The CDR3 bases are TGTGCCATCACCACCCCGGGACTAGCGAGAAACAATGAGCAGTTCTTC.

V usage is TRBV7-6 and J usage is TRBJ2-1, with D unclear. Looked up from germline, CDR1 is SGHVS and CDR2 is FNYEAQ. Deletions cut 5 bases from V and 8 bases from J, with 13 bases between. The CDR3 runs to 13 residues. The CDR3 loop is CASSTSRSHEQFF. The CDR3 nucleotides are TGTGCCAGCAGCACCTCCAGATCCCATGAGCAGTTCTTC.

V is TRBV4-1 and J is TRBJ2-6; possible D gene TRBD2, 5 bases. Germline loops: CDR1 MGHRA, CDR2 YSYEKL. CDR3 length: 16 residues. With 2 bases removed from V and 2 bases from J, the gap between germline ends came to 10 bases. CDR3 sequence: CASSQPLAAGANVLTF. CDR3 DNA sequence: TGCGCCAGCAGCCAACCCCTAGCTGCTGGGGCCAACGTCCTGACTTTC.

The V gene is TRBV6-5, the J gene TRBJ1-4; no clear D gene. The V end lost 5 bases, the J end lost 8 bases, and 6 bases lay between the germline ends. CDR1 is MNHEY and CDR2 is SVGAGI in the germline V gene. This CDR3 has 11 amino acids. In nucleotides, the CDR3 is TGTGCCAGCAGTACGGGGGAAAAACTGTTTTTT. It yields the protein CASSTGEKLFF.

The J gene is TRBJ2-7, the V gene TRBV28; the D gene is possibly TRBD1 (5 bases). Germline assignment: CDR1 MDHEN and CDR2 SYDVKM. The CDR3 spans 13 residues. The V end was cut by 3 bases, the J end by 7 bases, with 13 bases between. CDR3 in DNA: TGTGCCAGCAGTTTTAGGGTAAAGGGGGAGCAGTACTTC. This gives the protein CASSFRVKGEQYF.

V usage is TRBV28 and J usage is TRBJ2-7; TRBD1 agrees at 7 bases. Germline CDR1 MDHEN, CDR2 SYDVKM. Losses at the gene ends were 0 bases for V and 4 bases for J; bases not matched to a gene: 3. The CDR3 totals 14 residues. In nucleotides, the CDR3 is TGTGCCAGCAGTTTATGGGACAGGACGTACGAGCAGTACTTC. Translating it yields CASSLWDRTYEQYF.

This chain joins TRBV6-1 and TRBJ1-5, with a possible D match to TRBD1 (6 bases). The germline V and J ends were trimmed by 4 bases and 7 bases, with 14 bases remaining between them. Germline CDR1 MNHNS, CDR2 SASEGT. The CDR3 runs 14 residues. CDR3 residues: CASSVKGEGQPQHF. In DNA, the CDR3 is TGTGCCAGCAGTGTAAAGGGGGAAGGGCAGCCCCAGCATTTT.

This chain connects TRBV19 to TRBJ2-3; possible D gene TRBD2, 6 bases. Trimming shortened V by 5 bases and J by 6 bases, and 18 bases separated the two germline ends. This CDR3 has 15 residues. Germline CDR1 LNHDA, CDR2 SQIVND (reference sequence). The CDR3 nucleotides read TGTGCCAGTAGTTCCGGGACTCCCGGGATTGATACGCAGTATTTT. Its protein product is CASSSGTPGIDTQYF.

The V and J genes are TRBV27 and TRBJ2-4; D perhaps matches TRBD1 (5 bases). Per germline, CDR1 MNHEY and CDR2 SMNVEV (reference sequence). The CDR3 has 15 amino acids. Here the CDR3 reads CVVGRPELAKNIQYF. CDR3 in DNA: TGTGTCGTGGGGCGGCCAGAACTAGCCAAAAACATTCAGTACTTC.

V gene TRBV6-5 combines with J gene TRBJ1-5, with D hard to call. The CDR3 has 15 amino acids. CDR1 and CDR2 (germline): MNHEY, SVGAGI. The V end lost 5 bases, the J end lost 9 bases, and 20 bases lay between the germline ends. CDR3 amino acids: CASSPDAVLGRPQHF. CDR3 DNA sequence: TGTGCCAGCAGTCCTGACGCCGTTCTCGGAAGGCCCCAGCATTTT.

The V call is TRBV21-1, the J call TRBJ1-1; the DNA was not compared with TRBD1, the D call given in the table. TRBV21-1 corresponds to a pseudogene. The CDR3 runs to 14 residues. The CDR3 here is CARLEDRASAEAFF. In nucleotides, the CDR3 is TGTGCCCGTCTTGAGGACAGGGCGTCGGCTGAAGCTTTCTTT.

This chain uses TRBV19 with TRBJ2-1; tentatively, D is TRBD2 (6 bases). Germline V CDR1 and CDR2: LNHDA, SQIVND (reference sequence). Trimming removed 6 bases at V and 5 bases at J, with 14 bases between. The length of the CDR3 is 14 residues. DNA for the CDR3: TGTGCCAGTAGCCTTTTAGGGAGGAACAATGAGCAGTTCTTC. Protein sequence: CASSLLGRNNEQFF.

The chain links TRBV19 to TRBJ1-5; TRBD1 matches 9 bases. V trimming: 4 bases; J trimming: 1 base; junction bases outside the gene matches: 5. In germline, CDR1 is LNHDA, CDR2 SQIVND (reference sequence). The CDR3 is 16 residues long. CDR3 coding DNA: TGTGCCAGTAGTACCACAGGGGGCCAAAGCAATCAGCCCCAGCATTTT. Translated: CASSTTGGQSNQPQHF.

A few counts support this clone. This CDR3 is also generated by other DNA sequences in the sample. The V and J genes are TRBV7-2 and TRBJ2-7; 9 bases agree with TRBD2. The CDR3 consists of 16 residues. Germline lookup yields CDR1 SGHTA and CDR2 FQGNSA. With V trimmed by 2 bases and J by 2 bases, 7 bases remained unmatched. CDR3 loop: CASSLTSGLSPYEQYF. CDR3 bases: TGTGCCAGCAGCTTAACTAGCGGGTTAAGCCCCTACGAGCAGTACTTC.

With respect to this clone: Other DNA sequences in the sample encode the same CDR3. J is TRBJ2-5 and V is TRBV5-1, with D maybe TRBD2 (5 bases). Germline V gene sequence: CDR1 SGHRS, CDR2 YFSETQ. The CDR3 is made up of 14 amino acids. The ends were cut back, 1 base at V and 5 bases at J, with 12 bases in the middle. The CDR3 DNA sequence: TGCGCCAGCAGCTTGAGTACGGGGTCGGAGACCCAGTACTTC. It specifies CASSLSTGSETQYF.

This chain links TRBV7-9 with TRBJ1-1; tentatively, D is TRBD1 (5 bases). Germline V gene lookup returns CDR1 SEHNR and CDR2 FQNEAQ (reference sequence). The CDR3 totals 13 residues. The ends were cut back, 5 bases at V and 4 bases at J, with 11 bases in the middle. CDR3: CASSRDGGTEAFF. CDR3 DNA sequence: TGTGCCAGCAGCCGAGACGGGGGCACTGAAGCTTTCTTT.

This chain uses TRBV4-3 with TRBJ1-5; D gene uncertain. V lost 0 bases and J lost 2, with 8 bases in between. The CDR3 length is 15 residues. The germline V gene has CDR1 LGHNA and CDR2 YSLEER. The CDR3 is CASSQELFGNQPQHF. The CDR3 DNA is TGCGCCAGCAGCCAAGAGTTATTTGGCAATCAGCCCCAGCATTTT.

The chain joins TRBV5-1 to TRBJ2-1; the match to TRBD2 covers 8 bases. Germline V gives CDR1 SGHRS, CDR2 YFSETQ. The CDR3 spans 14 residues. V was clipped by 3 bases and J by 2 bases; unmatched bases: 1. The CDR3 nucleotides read TGCGCCAGCAGCTCCGGGGGGGCCTACAATGAGCAGTTCTTC. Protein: CASSSGGAYNEQFF. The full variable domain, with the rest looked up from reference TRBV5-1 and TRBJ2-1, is KAGVTQTPRYLIKTRGQQVTLSCSPISGHRSVSWYQQTPGQGLQFLFEYFSETQRNKGNFPGRFSGRQFSNSRSEMNVSTLELGDSALYLCASSSGGAYNEQFFGPGTRLTVL.

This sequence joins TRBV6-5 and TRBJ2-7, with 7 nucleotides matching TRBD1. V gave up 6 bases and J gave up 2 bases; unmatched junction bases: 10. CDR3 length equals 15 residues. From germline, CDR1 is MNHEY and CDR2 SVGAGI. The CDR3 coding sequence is TGTGCCAGCAGCCCAACCGGGACAGAGACCTACGAGCAGTACTTC. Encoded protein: CASSPTGTETYEQYF.

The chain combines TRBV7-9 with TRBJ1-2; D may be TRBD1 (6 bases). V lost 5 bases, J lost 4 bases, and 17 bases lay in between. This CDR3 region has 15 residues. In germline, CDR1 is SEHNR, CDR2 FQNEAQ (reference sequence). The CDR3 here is CASSPPAGGPYGYTF. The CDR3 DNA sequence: TGTGCCAGCAGCCCCCCTGCGGGGGGGCCCTATGGCTACACCTTC.